This passage covers 4 T cell receptor beta chains from one sample sequenced in a study of blood T cell repertoires in COVID-19. Only in-frame clones appear in the TCRdb table, and some are missing; sequencing was by immunoSEQ multiplex PCR. The table shows some 150,000 clones, with 83% occurring only once. Sequenced input: PBMCs or T cells enriched from blood (not recorded which). The receptors stem from a woman aged 45-59 years in a cohort exposed to, infected with or recovered from COVID-19 (not recorded which).

V usage is TRBV28 and J usage is TRBJ1-2; no definite D call. V shed 5 bases and J shed 6 bases, with 19 bases lying between them. The CDR3 totals 15 residues. Germline V gene data show CDR1 as MDHEN and CDR2 as SYDVKM. The CDR3 here is CASSPTPHIYNGYTF. CDR3 bases: TGTGCCAGCAGTCCAACCCCCCATATCTATAATGGCTACACCTTC.

The rearrangement joins TRBV6-5 to TRBJ1-2, with 11 bases that match TRBD1. The J segment lost 7 bases and the V segment lost 2 bases, leaving 6 bases of the junction unmatched. The germline V gene encodes CDR1 MNHEY and CDR2 SVGAGI. This CDR3 region has 15 residues. The CDR3 nucleotides read TGTGCCAGCAGTTACGCCCCGGGACAGGGGGGTGGCTACACCTTC. Residues: CASSYAPGQGGGYTF.

The rearrangement joins TRBV12-3 or TRBV12-4 to TRBJ1-5; D remains unclear. The CDR3 runs 13 residues. V lost 5 bases to trimming and J lost 9 bases, with 14 bases between them. Here the CDR3 DNA reads TGTGCCAGCAGTCTCGAAGAGCCCACGCCCCAGCATTTT. Its protein product is CASSLEEPTPQHF.

The V and J genes are TRBV1 and TRBJ2-2; the DNA was not compared with TRBD2, the D call given in the table. TRBV1 is flagged as a pseudogene. CDR3 size: 16 residues. The CDR3 loop reads CTSSLAGGENTGELFF. CDR3 coding DNA: TGCACCAGCAGTCTAGCGGGGGGCGAAAACACCGGGGAGCTGTTTTTT.